These T cell receptor beta chains were read from a single sample in a study of T cell repertoires in cytomegalovirus infection. TCRdb analysed the reads with MiXCR anew, one entry per CDR3 protein. The data hold 150,000 to 200,000 distinct CDR3 sequences, with 28% observed a single time. Sequencing was carried out using PBMCs. These receptors were taken from a human donor in good health (CMV status not recorded). Some clones in this sample may be carry-over from other donors' samples. Both conserved end residues are part of each CDR3.

TRBJ1-3,TRBV2,CASSEIALLSGNTIYF
TRBJ2-4,TRBV20-1,CSASPKNIQYF
TRBJ2-7,TRBV18,CASSLSLDPTPAGGLYF
TRBJ1-5,TRBV7-2,CASSSGGIGQPQHF
TRBJ2-1,TRBV6-1,CASSDRGGGGNEQFF
TRBJ2-1,TRBV2,CASRNEGGPYNEQFF
TRBJ2-1,TRBV2,CASSTGARNEQFF
TRBJ2-1,TRBV13,CASSTRDRGLGEQFF
TRBJ2-7,TRBV20-1,CSARDREYEQYF
TRBJ1-1,TRBV10-3,CAISENRGDTEAFF
TRBJ1-4,TRBV7-8,CASSPRAHGSNEKLFF
TRBJ2-3,TRBV7-3,CASSSSGLAGTDTQYF
TRBJ1-1,TRBV7-2,CASSPLHSSTEAFF
TRBJ2-1,TRBV28,CASSLPTGGSYNEQFF
TRBJ1-1,TRBV6-5,CASSPGTGETEAFF
TRBJ2-5,TRBV7-2,CASSRATLPLQGSIQQETQYF
TRBJ2-7,TRBV12-3/TRBV12-4,CASSSGLDYEQYF
TRBJ2-2,TRBV20-1,CSAKPGGSGELFF
TRBJ1-2,TRBV5-1,CASSLTTGGQEGYTF
TRBJ1-2,TRBV9,CASSAELTQGASGYTF
TRBJ2-1,TRBV12-5,CASAGTGSGYNEQFF
TRBJ2-1,TRBV7-2,CASSFPPPGLAGPSSYNEQFF
TRBJ2-7,TRBV7-2,CASSPDRYRAYEQYF
TRBJ2-3,TRBV7-3,CASSVSGGTDTQYF
TRBJ2-7,TRBV27,CASRGRGSHEQYF
TRBJ1-5,TRBV19,CASSSHRQQPQHF
TRBJ2-7,TRBV11-2,CASSRGFGYEQYF
TRBJ2-7,TRBV7-9,CASSPDRDNSYEQYF
TRBJ1-1,TRBV18,CASSPPGQMNTEAFF
TRBJ2-7,TRBV20-1,CSARETGGYQEQYF
TRBJ1-5,TRBV19,CASRAFRPSNQPQHF
TRBJ2-3,TRBV6-1,CATIKVPLTDTQYF
TRBJ2-1,TRBV20-1,CSARGVHASSYTEQFF
TRBJ2-1,TRBV7-8,CASSLRGRTYNEQFF
TRBJ1-2,TRBV7-8,CASSLDSYGYTF
TRBJ2-3,TRBV6-2/TRBV6-3,CASQGLAYTDTQYF
TRBJ1-1,TRBV10-3,CAISGGEGLGNTEAFF
TRBJ1-4,TRBV9,CASSEQGAAEKLFF
TRBJ2-5,TRBV10-3,CAISADRGEETQYF
TRBJ1-5,TRBV6-6,CASSYEGISNQPQHF
TRBJ1-5,TRBV6-2/TRBV6-3,CASSPLGSDFPQHF
TRBJ1-1,TRBV5-4,CASRLRGGGEAFF
TRBJ2-3,TRBV11-3,CASARTSGGLDTQYF
TRBJ2-5,TRBV28,CASSTSGGLETQYF
TRBJ1-5,TRBV7-2,CASSPRRGSQPQHF
TRBJ2-7,TRBV4-3,CASSPRDGNYEQYF
TRBJ1-1,TRBV7-2,CASSPGRTEAFF
TRBJ2-5,TRBV6-6,CASSYSMGGPRETQYF
TRBJ2-5,TRBV5-4,CASSFGGRETQYF
TRBJ2-7,TRBV11-2,CASSLGTGTMRSYEQYF
TRBJ2-7,TRBV20-1,CSARDEKVDYEQYF
TRBJ1-3,TRBV6-6,CASSYEGTPSRFSGNTIYF
TRBJ1-4,TRBV29-1,CSVGQRNEKLFF
TRBJ2-7,TRBV7-2,CASSLAGQGAYQQYF
TRBJ1-6,TRBV7-2,CASSAPRDNFLLQPLHF